A single T cell receptor beta chain is shown here with its context. This sample was included in a study of monozygotic twins with inflammatory bowel disease. Template switching incorporated UMIs with a 6-nucleotide sample barcode. TCRdb reprocessed the 5' RACE reads and keeps a single row for each CDR3 protein, giving no DNA. The clone table shows 200,000 to 250,000 distinct CDR3 sequences, with the ten largest holding about 8%. This CDR3 has 16 residues. Germline V lookup: CDR1 SGHRS, CDR2 YFSETQ. Sequenced material: blood. This clonotype was sampled from a human donor with ulcerative colitis or Crohn's disease, or a healthy co-twin of an affected twin (not recorded which). The rearrangement links TRBV5-1 to TRBJ2-1; TCRdb calls TRBD2, which cannot be checked without DNA. The CDR3 protein is CASSRFSVLAVNEQFF.